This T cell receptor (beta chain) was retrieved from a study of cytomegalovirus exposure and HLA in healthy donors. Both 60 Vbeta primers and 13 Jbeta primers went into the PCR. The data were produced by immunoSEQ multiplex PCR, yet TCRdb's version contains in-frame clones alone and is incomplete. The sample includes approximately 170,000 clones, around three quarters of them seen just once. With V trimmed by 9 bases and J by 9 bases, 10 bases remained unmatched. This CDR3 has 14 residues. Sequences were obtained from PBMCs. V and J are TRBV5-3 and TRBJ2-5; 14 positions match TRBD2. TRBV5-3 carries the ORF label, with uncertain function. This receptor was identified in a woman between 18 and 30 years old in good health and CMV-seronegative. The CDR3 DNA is TGTGCCAAAAAGCCGGGACTAGCGGGAGCGGCCCAGTACTTC. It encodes CAKKPGLAGAAQYF.